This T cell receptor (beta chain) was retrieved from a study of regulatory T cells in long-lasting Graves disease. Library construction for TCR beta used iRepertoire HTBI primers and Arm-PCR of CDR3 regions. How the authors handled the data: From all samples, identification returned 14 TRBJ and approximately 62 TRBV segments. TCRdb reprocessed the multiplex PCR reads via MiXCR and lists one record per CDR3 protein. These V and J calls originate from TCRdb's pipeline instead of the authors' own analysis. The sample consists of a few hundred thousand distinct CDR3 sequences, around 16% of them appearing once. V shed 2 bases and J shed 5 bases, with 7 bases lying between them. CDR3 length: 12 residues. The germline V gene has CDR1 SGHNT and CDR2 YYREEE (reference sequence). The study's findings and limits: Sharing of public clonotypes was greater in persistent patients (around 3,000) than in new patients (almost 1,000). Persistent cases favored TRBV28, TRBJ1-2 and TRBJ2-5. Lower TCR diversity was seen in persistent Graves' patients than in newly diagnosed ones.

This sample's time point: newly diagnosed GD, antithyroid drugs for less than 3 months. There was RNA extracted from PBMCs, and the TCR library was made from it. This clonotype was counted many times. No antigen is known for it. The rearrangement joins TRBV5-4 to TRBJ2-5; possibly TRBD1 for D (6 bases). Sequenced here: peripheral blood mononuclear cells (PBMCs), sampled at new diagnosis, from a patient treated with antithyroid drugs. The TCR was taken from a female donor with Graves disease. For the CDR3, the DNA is TGTGCCAGCAGCTTAGACAGGGAGACCCAGTACTTC. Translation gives CASSLDRETQYF.